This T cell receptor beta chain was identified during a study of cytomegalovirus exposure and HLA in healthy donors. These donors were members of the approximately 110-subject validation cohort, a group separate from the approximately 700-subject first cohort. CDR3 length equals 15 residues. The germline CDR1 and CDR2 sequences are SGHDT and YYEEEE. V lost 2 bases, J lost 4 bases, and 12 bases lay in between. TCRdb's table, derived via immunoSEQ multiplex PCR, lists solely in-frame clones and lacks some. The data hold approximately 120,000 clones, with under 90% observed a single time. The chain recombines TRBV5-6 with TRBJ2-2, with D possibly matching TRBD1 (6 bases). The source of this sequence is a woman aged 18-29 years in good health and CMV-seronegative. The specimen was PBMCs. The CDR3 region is CASSFGGGPTGELFF. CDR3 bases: TGTGCCAGCAGCTTTGGTGGGGGCCCCACCGGGGAGCTGTTTTTT.